Each of the 25 T cell receptor beta chains below was sequenced from the same sample in a study of cytomegalovirus exposure and HLA in healthy donors. Primers included in the PCR were 60 Vbeta and 13 Jbeta primers. Sequencing used immunoSEQ multiplex PCR; TCRdb keeps in-frame clones, though not all of them. There are 90,000 to 120,000 clones in the sample; over 75% occur only once, and approximately 2.2% lies in the top ten. The sample taken for sequencing was PBMCs. These receptors all come from a man aged 30 to 39 in good health and CMV-seronegative.

The chain couples TRBV7-9 to TRBJ2-2, with TRBD2 matching 7 bases. CDR1 is SEHNR and CDR2 is FQNEAQ in the germline V gene (reference sequence). CDR3 size: 19 residues. With V trimmed by 5 bases and J by 6 bases, 21 bases remained unmatched. The CDR3 is CASSPNQRDDIEKAGELFF. The CDR3 nucleotides are TGTGCCAGCAGCCCCAACCAGCGGGATGATATAGAGAAGGCCGGGGAGCTGTTTTTT.

V is TRBV28 and J is TRBJ2-5; 15 positions agree with TRBD2. This CDR3 contains 17 residues. V gave up 6 bases and J gave up 5 bases; unmatched junction bases: 10. CDR1 MDHEN and CDR2 SYDVKM come from the germline V gene. CDR3 region: CASSRGTSGRRRETQYF. The CDR3, as DNA: TGTGCCAGCAGCCGAGGGACTAGCGGGAGGCGACGGGAGACCCAGTACTTC.

This clone turned up a few times. The J gene is TRBJ1-1, the V gene TRBV4-1; 9 nucleotides match TRBD1. CDR1 and CDR2 from the germline V gene are MGHRA and YSYEKL. J lost 3 bases, V lost 3 bases, and 11 bases had no gene match. The CDR3 is 17 residues long. CDR3 in DNA: TGCGCCAGCAGCCAGACTTCGGGACAGGGACAGTACACTGAAGCTTTCTTT. This translates into CASSQTSGQGQYTEAFF.

The CDR3 sequence is CASSLQTGGTQPQHF. The DNA of the CDR3 is TGCGCCAGCAGCCTCCAGACGGGGGGTACGCAGCCCCAGCATTTT. The chain combines TRBV4-1 with TRBJ1-5; possibly TRBD1 for D (5 bases). Germline lookup yields CDR1 MGHRA and CDR2 YSYEKL. Trimming stripped 4 bases from V and 7 bases from J, with 17 bases between. CDR3 length equals 15 residues.

Concerning this clone: Other DNA sequences of this sample code for an identical CDR3. This sequence joins TRBV6-5 and TRBJ1-1; TRBD1 might be the D (6 bases). The CDR3 extends over 15 amino acids. Trimming removed 4 bases from V and 1 base from J, with 13 bases in between. Germline V lookup: CDR1 MNHEY, CDR2 SVGAGI. This CDR3 is CASSSQGQANTEAFF. As DNA, the CDR3 is TGTGCCAGCAGTTCGCAGGGGCAGGCGAACACTGAAGCTTTCTTT.

The chain recombines TRBV4-1 with TRBJ2-7; maybe TRBD2 (5 bases). Germline-derived CDR1 and CDR2 are MGHRA and YSYEKL. The CDR3 has 16 amino acids. With 1 base removed from V and 5 bases from J, the gap between germline ends came to 18 bases. The CDR3 region has the DNA TGCGCCAGCAGCCAAGGGATCCAGCGGTGGGAACACGAGCAGTACTTC. Its protein product is CASSQGIQRWEHEQYF.

The chain carries TRBV5-1 and TRBJ1-5, with 9 bases fitting TRBD1. With V trimmed by 0 bases and J by 7 bases, 5 bases remained unmatched. CDR1 is SGHRS and CDR2 is YFSETQ in the germline V gene. This CDR3 spans 15 amino acids. This chain's CDR3 is CASSLDTGGGQPQHF. The CDR3 DNA sequence: TGCGCCAGCAGCTTGGACACAGGGGGCGGGCAGCCCCAGCATTTT. Looking up the rest from reference TRBV5-1 and TRBJ1-5 gives the full variable domain: KAGVTQTPRYLIKTRGQQVTLSCSPISGHRSVSWYQQTPGQGLQFLFEYFSETQRNKGNFPGRFSGRQFSNSRSEMNVSTLELGDSALYLCASSLDTGGGQPQHFGDGTRLSIL.

The rearrangement links TRBV29-1 to TRBJ2-7; TRBD1 agrees at 10 bases. The CDR3 extends over 15 amino acids. Germline CDR1 is SQVTM and CDR2 is ANQGSEA. Trimming at V came to 0 bases and at J to 4 bases, leaving 6 bases not matched to a gene. The DNA of the CDR3 is TGCAGCGTTGAAGATCAGGGACAGGGGCGGTACGAGCAGTACTTC. Amino acids: CSVEDQGQGRYEQYF.

V and J are TRBV4-2 and TRBJ1-6, with TRBD1 identical over 7 bases. From germline, CDR1 is LGHNA and CDR2 YNFKEQ. The length of the CDR3 is 17 residues. V trimming: 1 base; J trimming: 6 bases; junction bases outside the gene matches: 9. This CDR3 is CASSQGAQGGSNSPLHF. DNA of the CDR3: TGTGCCAGCAGCCAAGGTGCCCAGGGGGGAAGTAATTCACCCCTCCACTTT.

Only one count was recorded for this clone. V is TRBV6-5 and J is TRBJ1-2; TRBD1 matches 8 bases. This CDR3 is 12 amino acids long. Germline V gene lookup returns CDR1 MNHEY and CDR2 SVGAGI. The V segment lost 6 bases and the J segment 7 bases; nucleotides outside the gene matches: 4. Here the CDR3 reads CASSGQGRGYTF. The CDR3 region has the DNA TGTGCCAGCAGCGGACAGGGACGTGGCTACACCTTC.

The chain combines TRBV28 with TRBJ1-2; 7 bases fit TRBD1. The CDR3 has 13 residues. The trim removed 6 bases at V and 11 bases at J, leaving 12 bases unmatched. CDR1 and CDR2 from the germline V gene are MDHEN and SYDVKM. CDR3 in amino acids: CASSPGQPLGYTF. The CDR3 DNA is TGTGCCAGCAGCCCGGGACAGCCCCTCGGATACACCTTC.

This clone was observed a handful of times. The rearrangement joins TRBV6-1 to TRBJ1-3; tentatively, D is TRBD1 (5 bases). V was pared by 4 bases and J by 4 bases, with 11 bases between. Looked up from germline, CDR1 is MNHNS and CDR2 is SASEGT. This CDR3 has 14 residues. The CDR3 is CASSGAGPGNTIYF. The DNA for the CDR3 is TGTGCCAGCAGTGGGGCAGGGCCAGGAAACACCATATATTTT.

The rearrangement joins TRBV27 to TRBJ1-4; 7 bases line up with TRBD1. V was pared by 11 bases and J by 4 bases, with 7 bases of the junction left unmatched. Germline assignment: CDR1 MNHEY and CDR2 SMNVEV (reference sequence). This CDR3 has 13 amino acids. The CDR3 region has the DNA TGTGCCCGGCCGGACAGGCGTAATGAAAAACTGTTTTTT. Its translation is CARPDRRNEKLFF. Filled out from reference TRBV27 and TRBJ1-4, the complete variable domain reads EAQVTQNPRYLITVTGKKLTVTCSQNMNHEYMSWYRQDPGLGLRQIYYSMNVEVTDKGDVPEGYKVSRKEKRNFPLILESPSPNQTSLYFCARPDRRNEKLFFGSGTQLSVL.

The chain has TRBV30 and TRBJ2-7; 10 nucleotides agree with TRBD1. Germline CDR1 and CDR2: GTSNPN and SVGIG (reference sequence). The CDR3 is 14 residues long. V gave up 7 bases and J gave up 5 bases; unmatched junction bases: 11. CDR3 coding DNA: TGTGCCTCGGCCGGGGGGACAGGGGAGGACGAGCAGTACTTC. This sequence encodes CASAGGTGEDEQYF.

The V call is TRBV7-3, the J call TRBJ1-2, with 10 nucleotides matching TRBD1. The V and J ends lost 5 bases and 3 bases, in that order; junction bases with no gene match: 6. The CDR3 runs 15 residues. Germline V lookup: CDR1 SGHTA, CDR2 FQGTGA. The CDR3 DNA reads as TGTGCCAGCAGCCTAAGTGGACAGGGGGACTATGGCTACACCTTC. It codes for CASSLSGQGDYGYTF.

The chain employs TRBV27 and TRBJ2-1, with TRBD2 matching 8 bases. The CDR3 is 15 amino acids. J was trimmed by 2 bases and V by 6 bases; bases with no gene match: 6. The germline V gene has CDR1 MNHEY and CDR2 SMNVEV (reference sequence). The CDR3 sequence: CASSFSGVTYNEQFF. CDR3 DNA sequence: TGTGCCAGCAGCTTTAGCGGGGTAACCTACAATGAGCAGTTCTTC.

V is TRBV6-1 and J is TRBJ1-2; 12 bases map to TRBD1. The length of the CDR3 is 15 residues. Germline V gene sequence: CDR1 MNHNS, CDR2 SASEGT. The trim removed 6 bases at V and 8 bases at J, leaving 10 bases unmatched. CDR3 DNA: TGTGCCAGCAGAGCCGGGACAGGGGGCGGAAGCGGCTACACCTTC. This codes for CASRAGTGGGSGYTF.

The chain carries TRBV29-1 and TRBJ2-2; 7 nucleotides line up with TRBD2. CDR1 is SQVTM and CDR2 is ANQGSEA in the germline V gene. V shed 1 base and J 6 bases; nucleotides not matched to a gene: 11. The CDR3 contains 16 residues. CDR3 in amino acids: CSVEGRAGVSAGELFF. The CDR3 bases are TGCAGCGTTGAAGGCAGGGCGGGAGTTAGTGCCGGGGAGCTGTTTTTT.

About this clone: Other nucleotide sequences from this sample produce the same CDR3. The CDR3 nucleotides are TGTGCCAGCAGTTTATCGGAGAATTACGAGCAGTACTTC. Protein: CASSLSENYEQYF. The genes are TRBV27 and TRBJ2-7; no definite D call. This CDR3 comprises 13 residues. V shed 0 bases and J shed 4 bases, with 7 bases lying between them. Germline V gives CDR1 MNHEY, CDR2 SMNVEV (reference sequence).

The chain has TRBV6-5 and TRBJ2-1; D may be TRBD1 (6 bases). Germline values: CDR1 MNHEY, CDR2 SVGAGI. V was cut by 5 bases and J by 8 bases, with 10 bases left in between. CDR3 length: 12 amino acids. The CDR3: CASSKQGDEQFF. CDR3 coding DNA: TGTGCCAGCAGTAAACAGGGTGATGAGCAGTTCTTC.

This clone was found a few times. V usage is TRBV19 and J usage is TRBJ1-1; D remains ambiguous. Germline V gene data show CDR1 as LNHDA and CDR2 as SQIVND (reference sequence). The CDR3 is made up of 14 amino acids. Trimming took off 7 bases at V and 3 bases at J, with 15 bases between the two ends. The CDR3 bases are TGTGCCAGTATCCGCGCTTCGGGATACACTGAAGCTTTCTTT. Its protein product is CASIRASGYTEAFF. The variable domain in full, completed from reference TRBV19 and TRBJ1-1, reads DGGITQSPKYLFRKEGQNVTLSCEQNLNHDAMYWYRQDPGQGLRLIYYSQIVNDFQKGDIAEGYSVSREKKESFPLTVTSAQKNPTAFYLCASIRASGYTEAFFGQGTRLTVV.

The chain combines TRBV5-1 with TRBJ2-3, with D possibly being TRBD2 (5 bases). Trimming removed 7 bases from V and 0 bases from J, with 12 bases in between. CDR1 and CDR2 from the germline V gene are SGHRS and YFSETQ. The CDR3 spans 14 residues. CDR3 region: CASVSGPSTDTQYF. The CDR3 nucleotides are TGCGCCAGCGTAAGCGGACCGAGCACAGATACGCAGTATTTT.

V gene TRBV29-1 combines with J gene TRBJ2-7; a weak D match, TRBD2 (6 bases). The CDR3 loop spans 14 amino acids. Germline V lookup: CDR1 SQVTM, CDR2 ANQGSEA. The V gene lost 0 bases and the J gene lost 3 bases, with 12 bases spanning the gap. CDR3 loop: CSVEEWGLNYEQYF. The CDR3 nucleotides are TGCAGCGTTGAAGAGTGGGGACTGAACTACGAGCAGTACTTC.

V gene TRBV9 combines with J gene TRBJ2-7, with 8 bases identical to TRBD1. Germline CDR1 and CDR2: SGDLS and YYNGEE. The length of the CDR3 is 15 residues. The V gene end was trimmed by 4 bases and the J gene end by 5 bases; junction bases not matched to a gene: 11. The CDR3 region is CASSPRGRTGDEQYF. The CDR3 DNA sequence: TGTGCCAGCAGCCCCAGGGGGCGGACGGGTGACGAGCAGTACTTC.

The V and J genes are TRBV27 and TRBJ1-5, with D uncertain. The CDR3 has 14 residues. CDR1 and CDR2 (germline): MNHEY, SMNVEV (reference sequence). V lost 3 bases and J 2 bases, leaving 8 bases between the germline ends. The CDR3 is CASSFGQGNQPQHF. DNA of the CDR3: TGTGCCAGCAGTTTCGGTCAGGGCAATCAGCCCCAGCATTTT.